These T cell receptor beta chains were read from a single sample in a study of human T cells and chemical hapten exposure. TCRdb reprocessed the RACE reads via MiXCR and lists one record per CDR3 protein. The table records 95,000 to 130,000 distinct CDR3 sequences, 9% to 14% of them present only once. Sequencing used whole blood, obtained in connection with sensitization to the hapten diphenylcyclopropenone (DPC). All receptors come from a woman between 50 and 59 years old with alopecia areata. Some clones in this sample may be carry-over from other donors' samples. The CDR3 runs from the conserved cysteine through the conserved F or W. The D gene is left open where the match is weak. Clone size appears in some rows only: once, few, many, or a class for an expanded clone.

V gene	D gene	J gene	clone size	CDR3 DNA	CDR3 protein
TRBV19	TRBD1	TRBJ1-4	many	TGTGCCAGTACGACAGGGGGGCTTCTTGCAACTAATGAAAAACTGTTTTTT	CASTTGGLLATNEKLFF
TRBV28	NA	TRBJ1-2	many	TGTGCCAGCAGCTCCCCAGGGATAGCTAACTATGGCTACACCTTC	CASSSPGIANYGYTF
TRBV20-1	NA	TRBJ2-4	NA	TGCAGTGCTAGTATGCAGTCCCTTGGGAACATTCAGTACTTC	CSASMQSLGNIQYF
TRBV18	NA	TRBJ2-1	NA	TGTGCCAGCTCACCACCAACTCTCACCAATGAGCAGTTCTTC	CASSPPTLTNEQFF
TRBV6-1	NA	TRBJ2-4	many	TGTGCCAGCACGCCCACGCGAGGGGCCAAAAACATTCAGTACTTC	CASTPTRGAKNIQYF
TRBV7-2	NA	TRBJ2-1	many	TGTGCCAGCAGCCCGTGGGACTCCCCGTCGGTTTTCTTC	CASSPWDSPSVFF
TRBV3-1	NA	TRBJ2-2	few	TGTGCCAGCAGCCCGCGAATGAACACCGGGGAGCTGTTTTTT	CASSPRMNTGELFF
TRBV7-2	NA	TRBJ1-5	few	TGTGCCAGCAGCTTAGGAGGGACCAACAATCAGCCCCAGCATTTT	CASSLGGTNNQPQHF
TRBV5-5	NA	TRBJ1-1	NA	TGTGCCAGCAGCACGGGACCCACCTGGAACACTGAAGCTTTCTTT	CASSTGPTWNTEAFF
TRBV3-1	NA	TRBJ1-1	few	TGTGCCAGCAGCCTCTCGTCTCGGGGGCTGAACACTGAAGCTTTCTTT	CASSLSSRGLNTEAFF
TRBV24-1	NA	TRBJ2-1	many	TGTGCCACCAGTGATCCTACAGTCGGGCAGTTCTTC	CATSDPTVGQFF
TRBV5-4	NA	TRBJ2-1	NA	TGTGCCAGCAGCTTGGCCCGGGACCCTTCCTACAATGAGCAGTTCTTC	CASSLARDPSYNEQFF
TRBV7-2	TRBD2	TRBJ2-5	NA	TGTGCCAGCAGCCTGACCCGGACTAGCGGACAAGAGACCCAGTACTTC	CASSLTRTSGQETQYF
TRBV3-1	NA	TRBJ1-5	many	TGTGCCAGCAGCCTTGGGACAAGCGGGCTTCAGCCCCAGCATTTT	CASSLGTSGLQPQHF
TRBV5-1	TRBD1	TRBJ2-7	many	TGCGCCAGCAGCAAAACAGGGGGCGACTCCTACGAGCAGTACTTC	CASSKTGGDSYEQYF
TRBV12-5	TRBD2	TRBJ2-3	many	TGTGCTAGTGGGCGCGGCGGGAGTGGAGATACGCAGTATTTT	CASGRGGSGDTQYF
TRBV28	NA	TRBJ1-5	many	TGTGCCAGCAGTTTACGGGGAACCCAGCATTTT	CASSLRGTQHF
TRBV28	NA	TRBJ2-1	NA	TGTGCCAGCAGTTTAGGGCAGCTTTACAATGAGCAGTTCTTC	CASSLGQLYNEQFF
TRBV28	NA	TRBJ1-4	NA	TGTGCCAGCAGGGGGGCCTCTAATGAAAAACTGTTTTTT	CASRGASNEKLFF
TRBV4-3	NA	TRBJ2-1	few	TGCGCCAGCAGTCACGGGGGCCGGCATGAGCAGTTCTTC	CASSHGGRHEQFF
TRBV29-1	TRBD1	TRBJ1-1	many	TGCAGCGGACAGGGTCAGAACACTGAAGCTTTCTTT	CSGQGQNTEAFF
TRBV6-2/TRBV6-3	NA	TRBJ1-5	NA	TGTGCCAGCAGTTACTCGGCCAAGAATCAGCCCCAGCATTTT	CASSYSAKNQPQHF
TRBV11-2	TRBD1	TRBJ1-2	many	TGTGCCAGCAGCTTGGGACAGGACTATGGCTACACCTTC	CASSLGQDYGYTF
TRBV2	NA	TRBJ2-3	few	TGTGCCAGCAGTGTTCTGTCGGGGAGCACAGATACGCAGTATTTT	CASSVLSGSTDTQYF
TRBV10-3	TRBD2	TRBJ2-7	many	TGTGCCATCAGTGATACGGGGGGAAACGTCAACGAGCAGTACTTC	CAISDTGGNVNEQYF
TRBV7-2	NA	TRBJ2-3	few	TGTGCCAGCAGCTTAGCGCGGGCGGGGCTAAGGGCAGATACGCAGTATTTT	CASSLARAGLRADTQYF
TRBV28	TRBD1	TRBJ2-7	many	TGTGCCAGCAGTCCAACCGGGACAGGGAAAAACGAGCAGTACTTC	CASSPTGTGKNEQYF